The 10 T cell receptor beta chains given below trace back to one sample, sequenced in a study of T-cell memory formation after mild COVID-19. TCRdb independently ran MiXCR on the 5' RACE reads; one entry per CDR3 protein. The sample comprises 400,000 to 450,000 distinct CDR3 sequences, roughly 18% of which are singletons, and around a fifth rests with the top ten. Source material: PBMCs or a T cell subset sorted from them (not recorded which). These receptors all come from a man aged 18 to 35 who had mild COVID-19 (a few samples of this study predate the infection). Cell type and time point are not known.

The chain uses TRBV10-2 and TRBJ1-2; TRBD1 matches 7 bases. The junction had 6 bases not matched to a gene; V was cut back by 10 bases and J by 1 base. Per germline, CDR1 WSHSY and CDR2 SAAADI. The CDR3 covers 13 residues. The CDR3 DNA sequence: TGCGCCATAGGGACAGCACTTAACTATGGCTACACCTTC. It specifies CAIGTALNYGYTF.

This clonotype was seen a few times. The chain is built from TRBV12-3 or TRBV12-4 and TRBJ2-3; possibly TRBD1 for D (6 bases). Trimming shortened V by 5 bases and J by 0 bases, and 18 bases separated the two germline ends. CDR3 length: 17 amino acids. The CDR3 coding sequence is TGTGCCAGCAGTCCACCACGACGGACAGCTAGCACAGATACGCAGTATTTT. This codes for CASSPPRRTASTDTQYF.

The CDR3 region has the DNA TGTGCCAGCAGGACAGGGGATCGAGGGACCCAGTACTTC. Its translation is CASRTGDRGTQYF. The chain couples TRBV6-1 to TRBJ2-5; 8 positions agree with TRBD1. Germline V lookup: CDR1 MNHNS, CDR2 SASEGT. The CDR3 loop spans 13 amino acids. Unmatched junction bases numbered 7, after V lost 6 bases and J lost 7 bases.

This clonotype was observed many times. The V call is TRBV20-1, the J call TRBJ2-5; D is uncertain. Trimming took 1 base from V and 1 from J, leaving 4 bases between them. This CDR3 has 12 amino acids. Germline-derived CDR1 and CDR2 are DFQATT and SNEGSKA (reference sequence). Here the CDR3 reads CSARGGQETQYF. Here the CDR3 DNA reads TGCAGTGCTAGAGGGGGCCAAGAGACCCAGTACTTC.

This clonotype came up a few times. The V and J genes are TRBV5-1 and TRBJ1-5; no definite D call. Per germline, CDR1 SGHRS and CDR2 YFSETQ. CDR3 length: 14 residues. Trimming left V 0 bases short and J 4 bases short, with 8 bases between. CDR3 in amino acids: CASSLDPQNQPQHF. CDR3 bases: TGCGCCAGCAGCTTGGACCCTCAAAATCAGCCCCAGCATTTT.

There are many counts of this clonotype. CDR3 sequence: CATSRVFGEGNTIYF. CDR3 DNA sequence: TGTGCCACCAGCAGAGTTTTCGGGGAAGGAAACACCATATATTTT. The V gene is TRBV15, the J gene TRBJ1-3; D is uncertain. CDR1 is LNHNV, CDR2 YYDKDF, per germline (reference sequence). This CDR3 is built from 15 residues. Trimming shortened V by 1 base and J by 4 bases, and 11 bases separated the two germline ends.

V and J are TRBV20-1 and TRBJ2-3; unclear D gene. In germline, CDR1 is DFQATT, CDR2 SNEGSKA (reference sequence). V was clipped by 0 bases and J by 4 bases, with 8 bases between them. The CDR3 consists of 13 residues. CDR3 DNA sequence: TGCAGTGCTAGAGATGGGTCCCCAGATACGCAGTATTTT. Translated, it gives CSARDGSPDTQYF.

This clonotype was detected a few times. For the CDR3, the DNA is TGTGCCAGCAGCCCGACCGTAGACTCCTACGAGCAGTACTTC. Its protein is CASSPTVDSYEQYF. This rearrangement joins TRBV7-3 to TRBJ2-7; D unclear. The length of the CDR3 is 14 residues. The ends were cut back, 5 bases at V and 0 bases at J, with 11 bases in the middle. Germline V gene sequence: CDR1 SGHTA, CDR2 FQGTGA.

The rearrangement links TRBV28 to TRBJ1-5, with TRBD1 matching over 9 bases. J was trimmed by 5 bases and V by 4 bases; bases with no gene match: 3. Germline loops: CDR1 MDHEN, CDR2 SYDVKM. CDR3 length: 14 amino acids. The CDR3, as DNA: TGTGCCAGCAGTTGGGGACAGGGTGATCAGCCCCAGCATTTT. As protein: CASSWGQGDQPQHF.

This clonotype was detected many times. The V call is TRBV12-3 or TRBV12-4, the J call TRBJ1-1; unclear D gene. The V gene lost 3 bases and the J gene lost 4 bases, with 9 bases spanning the gap. The CDR3 totals 13 residues. This CDR3 reads CASSFNGGTEAFF. The CDR3 nucleotides are TGTGCCAGCAGTTTTAACGGTGGCACTGAAGCTTTCTTT.